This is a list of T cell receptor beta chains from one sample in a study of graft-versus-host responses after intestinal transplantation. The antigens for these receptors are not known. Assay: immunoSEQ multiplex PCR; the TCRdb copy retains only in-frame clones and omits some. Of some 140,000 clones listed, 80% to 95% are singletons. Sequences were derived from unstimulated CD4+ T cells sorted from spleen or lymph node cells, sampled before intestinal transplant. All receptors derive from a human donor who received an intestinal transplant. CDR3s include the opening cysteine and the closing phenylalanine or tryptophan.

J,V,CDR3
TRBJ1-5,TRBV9,CASGLEGRDQPQHF
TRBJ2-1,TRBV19,CASSILGLAGGLGLSSYNEQFF
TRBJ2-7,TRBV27,CASSPGQGARVEQYF
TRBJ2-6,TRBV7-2,CASSLSGTGANVLTF
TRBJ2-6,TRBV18,CASSPSGGRANVLTF
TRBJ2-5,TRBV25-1,CASSDLWPGREETQYF
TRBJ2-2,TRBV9,CASSVSIIDRGSTGELFF
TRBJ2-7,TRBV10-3,CAISRSGTRGGDEQYF
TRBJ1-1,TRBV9,CASSARGEVTF
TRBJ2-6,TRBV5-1,CASSSGPVSGANVLTF
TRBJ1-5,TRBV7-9,CASSLAAGGEQNF
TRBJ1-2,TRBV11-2,CASSLPGTGEYGYTF
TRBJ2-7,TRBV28,CASSSGTVSSYEQYF
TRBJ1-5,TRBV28,CASSFKSGLLGHF
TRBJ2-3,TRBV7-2,CASSLVRSGGLGSTDTQYF
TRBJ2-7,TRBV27,CATRAVSAPAGQYF
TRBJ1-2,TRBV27,CASSLEAPRDAFNYGYTF
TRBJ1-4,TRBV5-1,CASSLGATNEKLFF
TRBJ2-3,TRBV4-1,CASRGPKAGNQDTQYF
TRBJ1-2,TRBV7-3,CASSLASYYGYTF
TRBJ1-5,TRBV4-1,CASSQDGGGHSNQPQHF
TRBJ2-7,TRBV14,CASSLRTSGSLGQYF
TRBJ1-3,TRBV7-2,CASSLVETGAGNTIYF